A selection of T cell receptor beta chains follows, all from one sample in a study of early T cells in non-severe SARS-CoV-2 infection. Each CDR3 protein is one row after TCRdb ran MiXCR on the 5' RACE reads. The table lists approximately 81,000 distinct CDR3 sequences, about 13% of them singletons, with roughly 6% in the top ten. The sample taken for sequencing was whole blood. Receptor source: an adult who was a healthcare worker with PCR-confirmed SARS-CoV-2 infection or an uninfected control (not recorded which). Both conserved end residues are part of each CDR3. Fields, in order: CDR3 protein, CDR3 DNA, J gene, D gene, clone size, V gene. The D gene is left open where the match is weak. Clone size is given for some rows only: seen once, a few or many times, or a class if the clone is expanded.

CASSISLATNEKLFF	TGCGCCAGCAGCATCTCTTTAGCAACTAATGAAAAACTGTTTTTT	TRBJ1-4	-	many	TRBV5-1
CSAPLAGGKETQYF	TGCAGTGCCCCGCTAGCGGGGGGTAAGGAGACCCAGTACTTC	TRBJ2-5	TRBD2	-	TRBV20-1
CASSLNLGAQTEAFF	TGTGCCAGCAGCTTAAATCTAGGGGCGCAAACTGAAGCTTTCTTT	TRBJ1-1	-	many	TRBV7-9
CASSSSVAGRDTQYF	TGTGCCAGCAGTTCCTCGGTAGCTGGCAGAGATACGCAGTATTTT	TRBJ2-3	-	many	TRBV27
CATSSDRGNTEAFF	TGTGCCACCAGCTCAGACAGGGGGAACACTGAAGCTTTCTTT	TRBJ1-1	TRBD1	many	TRBV15
CASSVNSPLHF	TGTGCCAGCAGCGTTAATTCACCCCTCCACTTT	TRBJ1-6	-	few	TRBV28
CASSFPTGEYGYTF	TGTGCCAGCAGCTTCCCGACGGGGGAGTATGGCTACACCTTC	TRBJ1-2	-	-	TRBV21-1
CATSDPGLAGGPDTQYF	TGTGCCACCAGTGATCCGGGACTAGCGGGGGGGCCAGATACGCAGTATTTT	TRBJ2-3	TRBD2	-	TRBV24-1
CATTRQRNTEAFF	TGTGCCACCACTAGACAGAGGAACACTGAAGCTTTCTTT	TRBJ1-1	-	few	TRBV2
CASSRDTLNTEAFF	TGTGCCAGCAGCCGGGACACGCTAAACACTGAAGCTTTCTTT	TRBJ1-1	-	few	TRBV5-6
CASSKVENTEAFF	TGCGCCAGCAGCAAAGTGGAGAACACTGAAGCTTTCTTT	TRBJ1-1	-	-	TRBV5-1
CASRGQGRETEAFF	TGTGCCAGCAGAGGACAGGGGAGAGAAACTGAAGCTTTCTTT	TRBJ1-1	TRBD1	few	TRBV6-5
CASSQGGSTDTQYF	TGTGCCAGCAGCCAAGGAGGAAGCACAGATACGCAGTATTTT	TRBJ2-3	-	-	TRBV7-3
CASRFRDGEQFF	TGTGCCAGCAGATTCCGGGACGGGGAGCAGTTCTTC	TRBJ2-1	-	-	TRBV6-2/TRBV6-3
CASSLSLPGNYGYTF	TGCGCCAGCAGCTTGAGTCTCCCGGGAAACTATGGCTACACCTTC	TRBJ1-2	-	few	TRBV5-1
CASRSSGNEQFF	TGTGCCAGCAGGTCCTCGGGCAATGAGCAGTTCTTC	TRBJ2-1	-	many	TRBV6-2/TRBV6-3
CASSLGGGVGTDTQYF	TGCGCCAGCAGCTTGGGCGGCGGGGTTGGCACAGATACGCAGTATTTT	TRBJ2-3	-	many	TRBV5-1
CASSLITPKGDEQYF	TGCGCCAGCAGCTTGATCACCCCGAAAGGCGACGAGCAGTACTTC	TRBJ2-7	-	many	TRBV5-1
CASIIPGQGAIGELFF	TGTGCCAGCATTATACCGGGACAGGGGGCAATCGGGGAGCTGTTTTTT	TRBJ2-2	TRBD1	few	TRBV6-1
CASSPLGRGVDTEAFF	TGTGCCAGCAGCCCCCTGGGCCGGGGGGTGGACACTGAAGCTTTCTTT	TRBJ1-1	-	few	TRBV11-2
CASTPGGFRETQYF	TGTGCCAGCACCCCGGGGGGCTTTAGGGAGACCCAGTACTTC	TRBJ2-5	-	many	TRBV12-3/TRBV12-4
CASSSLPGDLNYGYTF	TGTGCCAGCAGCTCCCTACCGGGTGACCTAAACTATGGCTACACCTTC	TRBJ1-2	-	few	TRBV12-3/TRBV12-4
CASRTTGATEAFF	TGTGCCAGCAGGACTACAGGGGCCACTGAAGCTTTCTTT	TRBJ1-1	TRBD1	-	TRBV6-2/TRBV6-3
CSPSRAAGGELFF	TGCAGCCCCTCTCGGGCCGCTGGGGGGGAGCTGTTTTTT	TRBJ2-2	-	few	TRBV29-1
CASRLGQGGTEAFF	TGTGCCAGCAGACTTGGACAGGGAGGAACTGAAGCTTTCTTT	TRBJ1-1	TRBD1	many	TRBV6-6
CASSPMQQETQYF	TGTGCCAGCTCACCGATGCAGCAAGAGACCCAGTACTTC	TRBJ2-5	-	few	TRBV18
CASSRTSGNTGELFF	TGTGCCAGCAGCCGGACTAGCGGAAACACCGGGGAGCTGTTTTTT	TRBJ2-2	TRBD2	many	TRBV6-2/TRBV6-3
CASSPQQGSGANVLTF	TGTGCCAGTAGCCCCCAACAGGGATCTGGGGCCAACGTCCTGACTTTC	TRBJ2-6	-	few	TRBV19
CASSQGQGLTNEKLFF	TGTGCCAGCAGCCAAGGACAGGGATTAACTAATGAAAAACTGTTTTTT	TRBJ1-4	TRBD1	-	TRBV14
CASSVGQSTGANVLTF	TGTGCCAGCAGCGTGGGACAGTCTACTGGGGCCAACGTCCTGACTTTC	TRBJ2-6	TRBD1	few	TRBV5-4
CASSPRDSGVGNTQYF	TGTGCCAGCTCACCTCGGGACTCTGGGGTTGGAAATACGCAGTATTTT	TRBJ2-3	-	few	TRBV18
CASSAGTLLSYNEQFF	TGTGCCAGCAGCGCAGGGACACTTCTCTCCTACAATGAGCAGTTCTTC	TRBJ2-1	-	-	TRBV9
CASSTRTDRTDTQYF	TGTGCCAGCAGCACGCGGACAGACCGCACAGATACGCAGTATTTT	TRBJ2-3	-	many	TRBV5-4
CASSYSLRKTNEKLFF	TGTGCCAGCAGTTACTCTCTCAGGAAAACTAATGAAAAACTGTTTTTT	TRBJ1-4	-	many	TRBV6-5
CASSFITGIPYNEQFF	TGTGCCAGCAGCTTCATCACAGGGATACCCTACAATGAGCAGTTCTTC	TRBJ2-1	-	few	TRBV5-5
CSVMTTGLNEKLFF	TGCAGTGTCATGACGACAGGCCTAAATGAAAAACTGTTTTTT	TRBJ1-4	-	few	TRBV20-1
CSARVRGQSGGIYEQYF	TGCAGTGCTAGAGTCCGAGGGCAATCCGGGGGTATCTACGAGCAGTACTTC	TRBJ2-7	-	few	TRBV20-1
CSVGPGQYSYNEQFF	TGCAGCGTTGGTCCGGGGCAATACTCCTACAATGAGCAGTTCTTC	TRBJ2-1	-	-	TRBV29-1
CASRGQGVTEAFF	TGTGCCAGCAGGGGACAGGGGGTAACTGAAGCTTTCTTT	TRBJ1-1	TRBD1	few	TRBV12-3/TRBV12-4
CASSTLTRVSSYNEQFF	TGCGCCAGCAGCACCCTTACTAGGGTTAGCTCCTACAATGAGCAGTTCTTC	TRBJ2-1	-	many	TRBV5-1
CASSPLLDSPLHF	TGTGCCAGCAGCCCCCTATTGGATTCACCCCTCCACTTT	TRBJ1-6	-	-	TRBV9
CASSRGPSPQHF	TGTGCCAGCAGTAGAGGACCCTCTCCCCAGCATTTT	TRBJ1-5	-	-	TRBV2
CASSEAEGGYGYTF	TGTGCCAGCAGTGAAGCGGAGGGAGGCTATGGCTACACCTTC	TRBJ1-2	-	many	TRBV2
CASSPGQPDTQYF	TGTGCCAGCAGCCCCGGACAGCCAGATACGCAGTATTTT	TRBJ2-3	-	-	TRBV6-5
CASSTDRRGEQFF	TGTGCCAGCAGCACCGACAGAAGGGGTGAGCAGTTCTTC	TRBJ2-1	-	few	TRBV7-9